This is a list of T cell receptor beta chains from one sample in a study of shared clonotypes between healthy human individuals. Clones were sequenced by immunoSEQ multiplex PCR, and TCRdb holds only the in-frame ones, with some missing. The sample lists some 1.5 million clones, 95% to 99% seen once, with roughly 0.45% in the top ten. Sequencing was performed on naive CD4+ T cells sorted from blood. These receptors were taken from a man aged 25-40 years in good health. The CDR3 runs from the conserved cysteine through the conserved F or W. A D gene is named only where the DNA matches it firmly. Not all rows give a size; the values are once, few, many and, for expanded clones, a class.

size: .; J: TRBJ2-7; D: .; V: TRBV28; DNA: TGTGCCAGCATATTCACAGGGACCTACGAGCAGTACTTC; CDR3: CASIFTGTYEQYF
size: .; J: TRBJ1-4; D: .; V: TRBV5-4; DNA: TGTGCCAGCAGCTTGGAAGTCAGTAATGAAAAACTGTTTTTT; CDR3: CASSLEVSNEKLFF
size: .; J: TRBJ2-7; D: .; V: TRBV5-4; DNA: TGTGCCAGCAGCACAGGGACCGCAAACGAGCAGTACTTC; CDR3: CASSTGTANEQYF
size: .; J: TRBJ1-2; D: .; V: TRBV2; DNA: TGTGCCAGCCTCCTGCGTCGTGGCTACACCTTC; CDR3: CASLLRRGYTF
size: .; J: TRBJ1-5; D: TRBD1; V: TRBV7-9; DNA: TGTGCCAGCAGCGACAGGGGAGGACAGCCCCAGCATTTT; CDR3: CASSDRGGQPQHF
size: .; J: TRBJ1-4; D: TRBD1; V: TRBV9; DNA: TGTGCCAGCAGCGTAGAACAGGGGAATGAAAAACTGTTTTTT; CDR3: CASSVEQGNEKLFF
size: .; J: TRBJ1-3; D: .; V: TRBV6-5; DNA: TGTGCCAGCCGAAACCCCCACGACACCATATATTTT; CDR3: CASRNPHDTIYF
size: once; J: TRBJ2-5; D: TRBD2; V: TRBV19; DNA: TGTGCCAGTAGTTTTCGACTAGCGGGGGTCGGGGAGACCCAGTACTTC; CDR3: CASSFRLAGVGETQYF
size: .; J: TRBJ1-3; D: TRBD1; V: TRBV11-1; DNA: TGTGCCAGCAGCTGGACAGGCTCTGGAAACACCATATATTTT; CDR3: CASSWTGSGNTIYF
size: .; J: TRBJ1-2; D: TRBD1; V: TRBV5-1; DNA: TGCGCCAGCAGCCTTACAGGGGGCGAGAGCTATGGCTACACCTTC; CDR3: CASSLTGGESYGYTF
size: .; J: TRBJ2-2; D: .; V: TRBV6-6; DNA: TGTGCCAGCAGTTACTCGAGTACGAACACCGGGGAGCTGTTTTTT; CDR3: CASSYSSTNTGELFF
size: .; J: TRBJ2-5; D: TRBD1; V: TRBV7-9; DNA: TGTGCCAGCAGCTCGGGACAGGGGGCACAAGAGACCCAGTACTTC; CDR3: CASSSGQGAQETQYF
size: .; J: TRBJ1-2; D: .; V: TRBV4-3; DNA: TGCGCCAGCAGCCAAGGGACAAGCTATGGCTACACCTTC; CDR3: CASSQGTSYGYTF
size: .; J: TRBJ2-4; D: .; V: TRBV29-1; DNA: TGCAGCGCTCTACTGCTCGGTGGATCGACTAGGGAAGCCAAAAACATTCAGTACTTC; CDR3: CSALLLGGSTREAKNIQYF
size: .; J: TRBJ1-2; D: TRBD1; V: TRBV25-1; DNA: TGTGCCAGCAGTGAATATTCGCCCACGACAGGGGGGGATGGCTACACCTTC; CDR3: CASSEYSPTTGGDGYTF
size: .; J: TRBJ1-1; D: .; V: TRBV7-6; DNA: TGTGCCAGCAGCTTAATCTTAGCAGGGAATGGAGCTGAAGCTTTCTTT; CDR3: CASSLILAGNGAEAFF
size: .; J: TRBJ2-1; D: .; V: TRBV20-1; DNA: TGCAGTGCAGGAGCGGTATATGAGCAGTTCTTC; CDR3: CSAGAVYEQFF
size: .; J: TRBJ1-3; D: TRBD1; V: TRBV6-1; DNA: TGTGCCAGCAGGGGACAGGGACCTGGAAACACCATATATTTT; CDR3: CASRGQGPGNTIYF
size: .; J: TRBJ1-2; D: .; V: TRBV5-4; DNA: TGTGCCAGCAGCTTGGACATGAATACAGCGCCGTATGGCTACACCTTC; CDR3: CASSLDMNTAPYGYTF
size: .; J: TRBJ2-1; D: .; V: TRBV11-2; DNA: TGTGCCAGCAGCCCTAGGACCAATGAGCAGTTCTTC; CDR3: CASSPRTNEQFF
size: .; J: TRBJ1-2; D: .; V: TRBV29-1; DNA: TGCAGCGTTGAAGGAGCAGGTTCCACCCTAGGCTATGGCTACACCTTC; CDR3: CSVEGAGSTLGYGYTF
size: .; J: TRBJ2-1; D: TRBD2; V: TRBV29-1; DNA: TGCAGCGGCCTTTTAGCGGGGAGCTCCTACAATGAGCAGTTCTTC; CDR3: CSGLLAGSSYNEQFF
size: once; J: TRBJ2-2; D: TRBD1; V: TRBV7-9; DNA: TGTGCCAGCAGCCAACCGGGACAGGGTGGGACCGGGGAGCTGTTTTTT; CDR3: CASSQPGQGGTGELFF
size: .; J: TRBJ1-4; D: .; V: TRBV2; DNA: TGTGCCAGCAGCGAAGAGACTGAAAAACTGTTTTTT; CDR3: CASSEETEKLFF
size: once; J: TRBJ2-7; D: .; V: TRBV15; DNA: TGTGCCACCAGCAGACAGGGTTCAGGCTACGAGCAGTACTTC; CDR3: CATSRQGSGYEQYF
size: .; J: TRBJ2-3; D: TRBD2; V: TRBV19; DNA: TGTGCCAGTAGTAACCTAGCGGGGTCGGGCACAGATACGCAGTATTTT; CDR3: CASSNLAGSGTDTQYF
size: .; J: TRBJ2-1; D: .; V: TRBV30; DNA: TGTGCCTGGAGTGTCGGGACCGCGGAGCAGTTCTTC; CDR3: CAWSVGTAEQFF
size: once; J: TRBJ2-1; D: TRBD2; V: TRBV11-2; DNA: TGTGCCAGCAGCCCCCTCCGGGAGGGGGTAAATGAGCAGTTCTTC; CDR3: CASSPLREGVNEQFF
size: .; J: TRBJ1-3; D: .; V: TRBV6-1; DNA: TGTGCCAGCAGTGTCGGCGGGATTGGAAACACCATATATTTT; CDR3: CASSVGGIGNTIYF
size: .; J: TRBJ2-3; D: TRBD2; V: TRBV28; DNA: TGTGCCAGCAGCTTCAATCGCGGGAGCCGCGATGCGCAGTATTTT; CDR3: CASSFNRGSRDAQYF
size: .; J: TRBJ2-7; D: .; V: TRBV29-1; DNA: TGCAGCGTTGACGGCCCGCTGGGCGAGCAGTACTTC; CDR3: CSVDGPLGEQYF
size: .; J: TRBJ2-7; D: TRBD2; V: TRBV11-3; DNA: TGTGCCAGCAGCTACGGGACTAACAACGAGCAGTACTTC; CDR3: CASSYGTNNEQYF
size: .; J: TRBJ2-3; D: TRBD2; V: TRBV9; DNA: TGTGCCAGCAGTGAGCGGGGAAGGCAGGCAGATACGCAGTATTTT; CDR3: CASSERGRQADTQYF
size: .; J: TRBJ2-1; D: TRBD2; V: TRBV10-3; DNA: TGTGCCATCAGTGGGTTTGCGGGAGTGTCCTACAATGAGCAGTTCTTC; CDR3: CAISGFAGVSYNEQFF
size: .; J: TRBJ1-2; D: TRBD1; V: TRBV5-6; DNA: TGTGCCAGCAGCCCGACAAACAGGGGGCCGGGCTACACCTTC; CDR3: CASSPTNRGPGYTF
size: .; J: TRBJ2-1; D: TRBD1; V: TRBV11-2; DNA: TGTGCCAGCAGCTTAGATTTAAGGAGGGGGACAGGTAACTACAATGAGCAGTTCTTC; CDR3: CASSLDLRRGTGNYNEQFF
size: .; J: TRBJ1-1; D: .; V: TRBV5-1; DNA: TGCGCCAGCAGCTCCGGGGCAGGCCGTGGTACTGAAGCTTTCTTT; CDR3: CASSSGAGRGTEAFF
size: .; J: TRBJ2-3; D: .; V: TRBV14; DNA: TGTGCCAGCAGCCAGGCAGATACGCAGTATTTT; CDR3: CASSQADTQYF
size: once; J: TRBJ2-4; D: TRBD2; V: TRBV7-9; DNA: TGTGCCAGCAGCTTAGCCCCGGGTAGCGGGGGGTTAGCCAAAAACATTCAGTACTTC; CDR3: CASSLAPGSGGLAKNIQYF
size: .; J: TRBJ2-1; D: .; V: TRBV18; DNA: TGTGCCAGCTCACCAAGGGTAGGGACTTACAGCTCCTACAATGAGCAGTTCTTC; CDR3: CASSPRVGTYSSYNEQFF
size: .; J: TRBJ2-5; D: TRBD2; V: TRBV5-1; DNA: TGCGCCAGCAGCTTGGCTCGACTAGCGGGAGTACAAGAGACCCAGTACTTC; CDR3: CASSLARLAGVQETQYF
size: once; J: TRBJ2-1; D: TRBD2; V: TRBV9; DNA: TGTGCCAGCAGCGTGGGACTAGCGGGAGGAAACTACAATGAGCAGTTCTTC; CDR3: CASSVGLAGGNYNEQFF
size: .; J: TRBJ2-7; D: .; V: TRBV7-9; DNA: TGTGCCAGCAGCTTAGCAGGACAAACCTACGAGCAGTACTTC; CDR3: CASSLAGQTYEQYF
size: once; J: TRBJ1-2; D: .; V: TRBV2; DNA: TGTGCCAGCAAGGGCGGGGTGAAGGAATCGGATGGCTACACCTTC; CDR3: CASKGGVKESDGYTF
size: .; J: TRBJ1-5; D: .; V: TRBV9; DNA: TGTGCCAGCAGCCTCTCAGGGGGCAATCAGCCCCAGCATTTT; CDR3: CASSLSGGNQPQHF
size: .; J: TRBJ1-4; D: TRBD1; V: TRBV7-9; DNA: TGTGCCAGCAGTACTACAGGGGCTAATGAAAAACTGTTTTTT; CDR3: CASSTTGANEKLFF
size: .; J: TRBJ2-1; D: TRBD2; V: TRBV18; DNA: TGTGCCAGCTCACCACTGTCTACTAGCGGGAGTGGAAATGAGCAGTTCTTC; CDR3: CASSPLSTSGSGNEQFF
size: once; J: TRBJ2-3; D: .; V: TRBV6-6; DNA: TGTGCCAGCAGTTACGGCGGATCGCGCACAGATACGCAGTATTTT; CDR3: CASSYGGSRTDTQYF
size: .; J: TRBJ2-5; D: TRBD1; V: TRBV18; DNA: TGTGCCAGCTCACCACTCCCCGGGACAGAAAAAGAGACCCAGTACTTC; CDR3: CASSPLPGTEKETQYF
size: once; J: TRBJ2-1; D: TRBD1; V: TRBV28; DNA: TGTGCCAGCAGTTTAGTAGGGACAGTTAATGAGCAGTTCTTC; CDR3: CASSLVGTVNEQFF
size: .; J: TRBJ2-7; D: .; V: TRBV5-1; DNA: TGCGCCAGCAGCTTGGGTGAGAAGCGATTGACTTCCTACGAGCAGTACTTC; CDR3: CASSLGEKRLTSYEQYF
size: .; J: TRBJ1-1; D: .; V: TRBV7-9; DNA: TGTGCCAGCAGCTTAGCCAGGACGAACACTGAAGCTTTCTTT; CDR3: CASSLARTNTEAFF
size: once; J: TRBJ2-7; D: .; V: TRBV9; DNA: TGTGCCAGCAACCGGGCCCAACAGGGACACGAGCAGTACTTC; CDR3: CASNRAQQGHEQYF
size: .; J: TRBJ2-5; D: .; V: TRBV30; DNA: TGTGCCTGGAGGGCCGGGACAAAAGAGACCCAGTACTTC; CDR3: CAWRAGTKETQYF
size: .; J: TRBJ2-7; D: .; V: TRBV6-5; DNA: TGTGCCAGCAGTTACTACGGGACCAGCAGCTACGAGCAGTACTTC; CDR3: CASSYYGTSSYEQYF
size: .; J: TRBJ2-1; D: .; V: TRBV5-6; DNA: TGTGCCAGCAGTTTCTCACACAATGAGCAGTTCTTC; CDR3: CASSFSHNEQFF
size: .; J: TRBJ2-5; D: .; V: TRBV30; DNA: TGTGCCTGGAGTGTCAGGGATTTTATTCAAGAGACCCAGTACTTC; CDR3: CAWSVRDFIQETQYF
size: .; J: TRBJ1-5; D: .; V: TRBV4-2; DNA: TGTGCCAGCAGCCAATACAGGGCGTATAGCAATCAGCCCCAGCATTTT; CDR3: CASSQYRAYSNQPQHF
size: .; J: TRBJ2-5; D: .; V: TRBV5-1; DNA: TGCGCCAGCAGCTTGGATGCGACCCAGTACTTC; CDR3: CASSLDATQYF